Reported below is one T cell receptor beta chain. Germline lookup yields CDR1 LNHDA and CDR2 SQIVND (reference sequence). Germline trimming cut 4 bases from V and 0 bases from J; bases unmatched to any gene: 6. CDR3 size: 15 residues. Assay used: immunoSEQ multiplex PCR; TCRdb lists only in-frame clones, some missing. The top ten clones hold over 10% of a sample with around 430,000 clones, around 88% of them seen once. These data originate in a study of blood T cell repertoires in COVID-19. The source of this sequence is a woman in her fifties or sixties with COVID-19, enrolled during active disease. J is TRBJ2-7 and V is TRBV19; 7 nucleotides agree with TRBD1. Sequences were obtained from peripheral blood. CDR3 loop: CASSTYGQVSYEQYF. The CDR3 region has the DNA TGTGCCAGTAGTACCTACGGACAGGTCTCCTACGAGCAGTACTTC. The whole variable domain, filled in from reference TRBV19 and TRBJ2-7, reads DGGITQSPKYLFRKEGQNVTLSCEQNLNHDAMYWYRQDPGQGLRLIYYSQIVNDFQKGDIAEGYSVSREKKESFPLTVTSAQKNPTAFYLCASSTYGQVSYEQYFGPGTRLTVT.